This TCR beta chain was identified in a study of blood T cell repertoires in COVID-19. Study in general: Sources were T cells, B-cell-depleted T cells, or PBMCs; the material itself was cDNA or gDNA.

Authors' data handling: Amplifying reference gene primers gave estimates of nucleated cell counts. TCRdb's table, derived via immunoSEQ multiplex PCR, lists solely in-frame clones and lacks some. V, J and clone size are taken as reported in that table, and D and trimming were inferred from the DNA itself. The table includes more than 150,000 clones, about 80% detected once. Across 24 US areas, participants ranged in age from roughly 18 to 95 years. CDR1 is SGHTS, CDR2 YDEGEE, per germline. This CDR3 region has 15 residues. Deletions cut 0 bases from V and 5 bases from J, with 12 bases between. The rearrangement links TRBV5-8 to TRBJ2-1; possibly TRBD1 for D (5 bases). Sequenced input: PBMCs or T cells enriched from blood (not recorded which). The TCR was taken from a man between 60 and 70 years old who had been exposed to COVID-19. CDR3 sequence (DNA): TGTGCCAGCAGCTTGGGTAGCAGGGCGGACAATGAGCAGTTCTTC. Encoded protein: CASSLGSRADNEQFF.